Below are 14 T cell receptor beta chains sequenced from a single sample in a study of blood T cell repertoires in COVID-19. The table came from immunoSEQ multiplex PCR; TCRdb's copy has only in-frame clones and leaves some out. This sample has 210,000 or so clones, with 80% found just once. Specimen: PBMCs or T cells enriched from blood (not recorded which). The source is a woman in her thirties or forties with acute COVID-19.

This clone showed up just a few times. The chain links TRBV5-6 to TRBJ2-1; 7 bases are shared with TRBD2. This CDR3 contains 16 residues. V was clipped by 4 bases and J by 5 bases; unmatched bases: 12. CDR1 SGHDT and CDR2 YYEEEE come from the germline V gene. The CDR3 sequence: CASSIKRLATNNEQFF. In nucleotides, the CDR3 is TGTGCCAGCAGCATAAAGAGACTAGCCACCAACAATGAGCAGTTCTTC.

This clone has just one count. V usage is TRBV28 and J usage is TRBJ1-5, with no clear D. Germline V gene lookup returns CDR1 MDHEN and CDR2 SYDVKM. V was cut by 8 bases and J by 0 bases, with 8 bases left in between. The CDR3 has 13 residues. CDR3 bases: TGTGCCAGCGGTACCTATAGCAATCAGCCCCAGCATTTT. It is translated as CASGTYSNQPQHF.

V is TRBV3-1 (or the pseudogene TRBV3-2) and J is TRBJ1-4, with 7 bases fitting TRBD1. J was trimmed by 6 bases and V by 4 bases; bases with no gene match: 8. Germline V gives CDR1 LGHDT, CDR2 YNNKEL (reference sequence). CDR3 length: 15 residues. The CDR3 sequence is CASSPRRQGYEKLFF. The CDR3 DNA reads as TGTGCCAGCAGCCCTAGAAGACAGGGATATGAAAAACTGTTTTTT.

This clone has a single count. The chain has TRBV7-8 and TRBJ1-1; D possibly corresponds to TRBD1 (5 bases). Between the trimmed V and J ends, which lost 8 bases and 7 bases, there was a span of 23 bases. From germline, CDR1 is SGHVS and CDR2 FQNEAQ. This CDR3 spans 15 amino acids. CDR3 DNA sequence: TGTGCCAGCCGACCCCGACAGTCCTCCTCCAATGAAGCTTTCTTT. It encodes CASRPRQSSSNEAFF.

The J gene is TRBJ2-2, the V gene TRBV5-1; D is possibly TRBD2 (5 bases). Trimming left V 4 bases short and J 2 bases short, with 12 bases between. Germline loops: CDR1 SGHRS, CDR2 YFSETQ. There are 15 residues in the CDR3. The CDR3 DNA reads TGCGCCAGCAGCCCGAGGACTGCTAACACCGGGGAGCTGTTTTTT. This gives the protein CASSPRTANTGELFF.

This chain joins TRBV5-6 and TRBJ2-5, with 7 bases aligning to TRBD2. The germline V gene encodes CDR1 SGHDT and CDR2 YYEEEE. V shed 4 bases and J 3 bases; nucleotides not matched to a gene: 12. CDR3 length equals 16 residues. CDR3 residues: CASSETGTKKEETQYF. The CDR3 coding sequence is TGTGCCAGCAGCGAGACCGGGACTAAAAAAGAAGAGACCCAGTACTTC.

This clone was detected a few times. V usage is TRBV24-1 and J usage is TRBJ1-3; 8 bases align to TRBD1. The ends lost 7 bases at V and 0 bases at J; junction bases unmatched: 7. CDR1 and CDR2 from the germline V gene are KGHDR and SFDVKD. The length of the CDR3 is 16 residues. CDR3 amino acids: CATRDGQGFSGNTIYF. Written as DNA, the CDR3 is TGTGCCACCAGGGACGGACAGGGCTTCTCTGGAAACACCATATATTTT.

The rearrangement links TRBV18 to TRBJ1-4; D is unresolved. The CDR3 runs to 15 residues. Trimming removed 3 bases from V and 1 base from J, with 9 bases in between. Germline loops: CDR1 KGHSH, CDR2 LQKENI. DNA for the CDR3: TGTGCCAGCTCACCTACCGAGAGAACTAATGAAAAACTGTTTTTT. Translated: CASSPTERTNEKLFF. The whole variable domain, filled in from reference TRBV18 and TRBJ1-4, reads NAGVMQNPRHLVRRRGQEARLRCSPMKGHSHVYWYRQLPEEGLKFMVYLQKENIIDESGMPKERFSAEFPKEGPSILRIQQVVRGDSAAYFCASSPTERTNEKLFFGSGTQLSVL.

The chain employs TRBV19 and TRBJ1-2; D is ambiguous. CDR1 and CDR2 from the germline V gene are LNHDA and SQIVND (reference sequence). CDR3 size: 12 residues. V shed 4 bases and J shed 3 bases, with 6 bases lying between them. The CDR3 protein is CASSRSDYGYTF. CDR3 coding DNA: TGTGCCAGTAGTAGGTCAGACTATGGCTACACCTTC. The full variable domain, rest sourced from reference TRBV19 and TRBJ1-2, is DGGITQSPKYLFRKEGQNVTLSCEQNLNHDAMYWYRQDPGQGLRLIYYSQIVNDFQKGDIAEGYSVSREKKESFPLTVTSAQKNPTAFYLCASSRSDYGYTFGSGTRLTVV.

CDR3 DNA sequence: TGTGCCAGTAGCCCCGTCCCGGGACAAGGTCCTACTTTCTTT. Translated: CASSPVPGQGPTFF. The chain employs TRBV19 and TRBJ1-1; D perhaps matches TRBD1 (6 bases). Per germline, CDR1 LNHDA and CDR2 SQIVND (reference sequence). V dropped 6 bases and J dropped 12 bases, with 23 bases sitting between them. The CDR3 consists of 14 residues.

The chain combines TRBV19 with TRBJ1-6; TRBD1 aligns across 7 bases. The junction had 13 bases not matched to a gene; V was cut back by 6 bases and J by 14 bases. The CDR3 extends over 14 amino acids. The V gene's germline CDR1 is LNHDA and CDR2 SQIVND (reference sequence). CDR3 sequence reads: CASSTGVGGATLHF. Written as DNA, the CDR3 is TGTGCCAGTAGCACAGGGGTGGGTGGTGCAACCCTCCACTTT.

This sequence joins TRBV3-1 (or the pseudogene TRBV3-2) and TRBJ1-4, with unresolved D. Trimming took off 8 bases at V and 11 bases at J, with 15 bases between the two ends. The CDR3 runs 12 residues. CDR1 is LGHDT and CDR2 is YNNKEL in the germline V gene (reference sequence). This chain's CDR3 is CASSRGRRKLFF. In DNA, the CDR3 is TGTGCCAGCTCCCGGGGTCGCCGGAAACTGTTTTTT.

The CDR3 sequence: CASSVAGGSETQYF. The CDR3 nucleotides are TGTGCCAGCAGCGTAGCAGGGGGCTCGGAGACCCAGTACTTC. V is TRBV9 and J is TRBJ2-5; 8 nucleotides line up with TRBD1. The CDR3 is 14 residues long. Germline V lookup: CDR1 SGDLS, CDR2 YYNGEE. V lost 0 bases to trimming and J lost 5 bases; unmatched junction nucleotides: 3.

The V call is TRBV4-2, the J call TRBJ1-3; maybe TRBD1 (6 bases). Trimming removed 1 base at V and 0 bases at J, with 7 bases between. CDR1 LGHNA and CDR2 YNFKEQ come from the germline V gene. The CDR3 loop spans 15 amino acids. CDR3 protein: CASSQGTVSGNTIYF. Written as DNA, the CDR3 is TGTGCCAGCAGCCAAGGGACAGTCTCTGGAAACACCATATATTTT.